Below, 19 T cell receptor beta chains from the same sample are listed, as sequenced in a study of CD8+ T cells in alopecia areata. RNA was isolated and reverse transcribed to cDNA, the sequencing template. The method was immunoSEQ multiplex PCR; TCRdb's version includes in-frame clones alone and lacks a portion of them. This table holds 160,000 or so clones, 65% to 75% found once. The specimen was CD8+ T cells sorted from blood, collected at week 0. These TCRs come from a human donor with alopecia areata.

The CDR3 nucleotides are TGCAGCGTTCCACCGGGACAGGGTTCCTATGGCTACACCTTC. This translates into CSVPPGQGSYGYTF. The V gene is TRBV29-1, the J gene TRBJ1-2; 9 nucleotides line up with TRBD1. This CDR3 contains 14 residues. CDR1 SQVTM and CDR2 ANQGSEA come from the germline V gene. V was clipped by 5 bases and J by 4 bases; unmatched bases: 8.

The rearrangement uses TRBV7-6 and TRBJ2-1, with TRBD1 identical over 8 bases. This CDR3 is built from 18 residues. The J segment lost 6 bases and the V segment lost 2 bases, leaving 15 bases of the junction unmatched. Germline values: CDR1 SGHVS, CDR2 FNYEAQ. DNA for the CDR3: TGTGCCAGCAGCTTACTAGGGCAGGGGGCGCGAAAGGGCAATGAGCAGTTCTTC. It yields the protein CASSLLGQGARKGNEQFF.

This clone has just a few counts. The chain links TRBV29-1 to TRBJ2-5; the match to TRBD1 covers 7 bases. The CDR3 sequence is 14 residues long. J was trimmed by 1 base and V by 3 bases; bases with no gene match: 5. CDR1 is SQVTM and CDR2 is ANQGSEA in the germline V gene. The CDR3 spells CSVDPGTAQETQYF. The CDR3 nucleotides are TGCAGCGTTGATCCTGGGACAGCCCAAGAGACCCAGTACTTC.

The chain recombines TRBV4-2 with TRBJ2-1, with D possibly called TRBD1 or TRBD2 (6 bases each). The V end was cut by 5 bases, the J end by 7 bases, with 21 bases between. Germline-derived CDR1 and CDR2 are LGHNA and YNFKEQ. The CDR3 extends over 16 amino acids. The CDR3 DNA sequence: TGTGCCAGCAGCTCCCGCGAGGGTGAAGGGGGGAATGAGCAGTTCTTC. As protein: CASSSREGEGGNEQFF.

The chain joins TRBV27 to TRBJ2-5; no reliable D call. The CDR3 sequence is 12 residues long. Germline CDR1 reads MNHEY; CDR2 reads SMNVEV (reference sequence). V lost 3 bases, J lost 8 bases, and 10 bases lay in between. CDR3 DNA: TGTGCCAGCAGTTTGGGCTTCGGCACCCAGTACTTC. Its translation is CASSLGFGTQYF.

The chain joins TRBV29-1 to TRBJ1-2; D is undetermined. The V end lost 0 bases, the J end lost 4 bases, and 12 bases lay between the germline ends. Germline CDR1 and CDR2: SQVTM and ANQGSEA. The CDR3 has 14 amino acids. CDR3 region: CSVEERAESYGYTF. Here the CDR3 DNA reads TGCAGCGTTGAAGAACGTGCCGAAAGCTATGGCTACACCTTC.

J is TRBJ1-2 and V is TRBV2; no definite D call. This CDR3 spans 14 amino acids. Trimming removed 11 bases at V and 3 bases at J, with 19 bases between. Germline CDR1 and CDR2: SNHLY and FYNNEI. CDR3: CAAPREPMDYGYTF. The CDR3 nucleotides read TGTGCCGCTCCAAGGGAACCGATGGACTATGGCTACACCTTC.

Remarks on this clone: At one boundary the junction diverges from the germline segment, which might be a read error. The chain carries TRBV29-1 and TRBJ1-1, with D perhaps matching TRBD1 (5 bases). This CDR3 spans 13 amino acids. From germline, CDR1 is SQVTM and CDR2 ANQGSEA. The CDR3 loop is CSVQEGTNTEAFF. The DNA of the CDR3 is TGCAGCGTTCAAGAGGGGACGAACACTGAAGCTTTCTTT.

The chain links TRBV30 to TRBJ2-2; D gene ambiguous. V was shortened by 4 bases and J by 3 bases, with 9 bases between the two germline ends. The CDR3 is 13 amino acids. From germline, CDR1 is GTSNPN and CDR2 SVGIG (reference sequence). In DNA form, the CDR3 reads TGTGCCTGGAAGGGCCGTTACACCGGGGAGCTGTTTTTT. Protein product: CAWKGRYTGELFF.

This clone was observed once. The chain is built from TRBV7-9 and TRBJ1-1, with D perhaps TRBD1 (5 bases). The CDR3 runs 14 residues. In germline, CDR1 is SEHNR, CDR2 FQNEAQ (reference sequence). Trimming pared 2 bases from V and 0 bases from J, leaving 7 bases between. The CDR3 sequence: CASSLRQLNTEAFF. The CDR3, as DNA: TGTGCCAGCAGCTTACGACAGTTGAACACTGAAGCTTTCTTT.

J is TRBJ2-5 and V is TRBV27; no definite D call. With 5 bases removed from V and 2 bases from J, the gap between germline ends came to 9 bases. CDR1 and CDR2 from the germline V gene are MNHEY and SMNVEV (reference sequence). The CDR3 covers 13 residues. The CDR3 sequence is CASSPQEQETQYF. The CDR3 DNA is TGTGCCAGCAGTCCTCAGGAGCAAGAGACCCAGTACTTC.

The V and J genes are TRBV4-1 and TRBJ2-7; 10 bases are a match to TRBD1. Germline CDR1 MGHRA, CDR2 YSYEKL. Trimming cost V 0 bases and J 2 bases; bases outside gene matches: 4. This CDR3 region has 16 residues. Here the CDR3 DNA reads TGCGCCAGCAGCCAAGATTCCGGGACAGGGGCCTACGAGCAGTACTTC. It is translated as CASSQDSGTGAYEQYF.

This sequence joins TRBV4-1 and TRBJ2-5; 7 nucleotides align to TRBD1. The CDR3 runs to 14 residues. Per germline, CDR1 MGHRA and CDR2 YSYEKL. V shed 4 bases and J 1 base; nucleotides not matched to a gene: 3. The CDR3 reads CASSPRDSQETQYF. CDR3 DNA sequence: TGCGCCAGCAGCCCCCGGGACAGCCAAGAGACCCAGTACTTC.

Concerning this clone: This CDR3 is also generated by other DNA sequences in the sample. This chain connects TRBV13 to TRBJ1-5, with D unclear. The length of the CDR3 is 14 residues. In germline, CDR1 is PRHDT, CDR2 FYEKMQ (reference sequence). V lost 4 bases and J lost 1, with 8 bases in between. CDR3 protein: CASSSGGSNQPQHF. The DNA for the CDR3 is TGTGCCAGCAGCTCGGGCGGGAGCAATCAGCCCCAGCATTTT. Full variable domain (rest looked up from reference TRBV13 and TRBJ1-5): AAGVIQSPRHLIKEKRETATLKCYPIPRHDTVYWYQQGPGQDPQFLISFYEKMQSDKGSIPDRFSAQQFSDYHSELNMSSLELGDSALYFCASSSGGSNQPQHFGDGTRLSIL.

The table lists this clone with a few counts. This sequence joins TRBV4-1 and TRBJ2-6, with D unresolved. The germline V and J ends were trimmed by 0 bases and 4 bases, with 7 bases remaining between them. The CDR3 runs 15 residues. CDR1 and CDR2 (germline): MGHRA, YSYEKL. CDR3: CASSQELSGANVLTF. The DNA for the CDR3 is TGCGCCAGCAGCCAAGAATTGTCCGGGGCCAACGTCCTGACTTTC.

The chain is built from TRBV6-6 and TRBJ2-3; 9 nucleotides align to TRBD1. The CDR3 has 13 amino acids. Germline-derived CDR1 and CDR2 are MNHNY and SVGAGI (reference sequence). The ends lost 8 bases at V and 4 bases at J; junction bases unmatched: 4. CDR3 residues: CASDRGAPDTQYF. The CDR3 coding sequence is TGTGCCAGCGACAGGGGGGCTCCAGATACGCAGTATTTT.

This chain connects TRBV19 to TRBJ1-2; D perhaps matches TRBD1 (5 bases). CDR3 length equals 15 residues. V gave up 3 bases and J gave up 2 bases, with 13 bases separating them. The V gene's germline CDR1 is LNHDA and CDR2 SQIVND (reference sequence). In DNA, the CDR3 is TGTGCCAGTAGTATTCTTGCAGGGATCAACTATGGCTACACCTTC. Its translation is CASSILAGINYGYTF.

V gene TRBV7-9 combines with J gene TRBJ2-7; D is possibly TRBD1 (6 bases). V was trimmed by 5 bases and J by 7 bases, leaving 24 bases between them. CDR1 SEHNR and CDR2 FQNEAQ come from the germline V gene (reference sequence). The CDR3 runs to 16 residues. In DNA form, the CDR3 reads TGTGCCAGCAGCCACCTTGGAGAGGGGGATTCAAGTGAGCAGTACTTC. Amino acids: CASSHLGEGDSSEQYF. Full variable domain (missing parts from reference TRBV7-9 and TRBJ2-7): DTGVSQNPRHKITKRGQNVTFRCDPISEHNRLYWYRQTLGQGPEFLTYFQNEAQLEKSRLLSDRFSAERPKGSFSTLEIQRTEQGDSAMYLCASSHLGEGDSSEQYFGPGTRLTVT.

The chain is built from TRBV7-8 and TRBJ2-5; D may be TRBD1 (6 bases). Per germline, CDR1 SGHVS and CDR2 FQNEAQ. V shed 1 base and J shed 2 bases, with 11 bases lying between them. This CDR3 region has 15 residues. For the CDR3, the DNA is TGTGCCAGCAGCTTAGGGGACACTGGGCAAGAGACCCAGTACTTC. This gives the protein CASSLGDTGQETQYF.